This T cell receptor beta chain was documented in a study of cytomegalovirus exposure and HLA in healthy donors. Overall study results and limits: Cytomegalovirus-associated status was assigned to 150 to 200 TCR beta chains.

This PCR relied on a set of 60 Vbeta primers and 13 Jbeta primers. In the study's own analysis: The count from a later analysis was tens of millions of unique TCR beta chains, 9.5 million to 13 million of them shared. Produced via immunoSEQ multiplex PCR; TCRdb's table is partial and in-frame only. V and J calls and clone size are as listed in that table; D and trimming were resolved from the DNA. The sample records just over 85,000 clones, 65% to 80% being singletons. CDR3 length: 17 amino acids. Per germline, CDR1 SGHKS and CDR2 YYEKEE (reference sequence). V shed 4 bases and J shed 0 bases, with 16 bases lying between them. In its sample, this clone was seen once. What it binds is unknown.

The chain joins TRBV5-5 to TRBJ1-4; D gene ambiguous. Sequencing was carried out using PBMCs. The sequence came from a man in his forties in good health and CMV-seronegative. The CDR3 reads CASSVLGRIPTNEKLFF. In DNA form, the CDR3 reads TGTGCCAGCAGCGTACTGGGCAGGATACCAACTAATGAAAAACTGTTTTTT.